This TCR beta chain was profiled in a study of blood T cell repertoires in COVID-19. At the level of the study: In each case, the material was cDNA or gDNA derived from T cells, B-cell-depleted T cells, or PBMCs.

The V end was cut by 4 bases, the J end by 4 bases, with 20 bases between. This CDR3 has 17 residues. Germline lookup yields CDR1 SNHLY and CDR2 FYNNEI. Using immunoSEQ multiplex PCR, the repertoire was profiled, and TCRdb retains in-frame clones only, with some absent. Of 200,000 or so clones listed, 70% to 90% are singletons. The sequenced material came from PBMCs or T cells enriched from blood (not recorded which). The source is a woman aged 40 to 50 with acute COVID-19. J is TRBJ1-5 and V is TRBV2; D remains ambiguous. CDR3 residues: CASSAVGSASGNQPQHF. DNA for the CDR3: TGTGCCAGCAGTGCGGTTGGGTCCGCCTCGGGGAATCAGCCCCAGCATTTT.